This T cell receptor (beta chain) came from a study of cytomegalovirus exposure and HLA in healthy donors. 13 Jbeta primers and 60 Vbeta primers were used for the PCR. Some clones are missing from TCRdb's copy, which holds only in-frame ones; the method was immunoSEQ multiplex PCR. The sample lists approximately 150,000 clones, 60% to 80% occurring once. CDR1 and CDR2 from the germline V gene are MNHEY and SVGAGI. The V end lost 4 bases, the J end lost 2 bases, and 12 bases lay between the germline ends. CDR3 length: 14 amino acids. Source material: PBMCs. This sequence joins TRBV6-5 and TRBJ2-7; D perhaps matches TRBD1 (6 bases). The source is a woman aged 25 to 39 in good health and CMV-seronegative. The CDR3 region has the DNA TGTGCCAGCAGTTCTGTCAGGGGAGCCTACGAGCAGTACTTC. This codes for CASSSVRGAYEQYF.